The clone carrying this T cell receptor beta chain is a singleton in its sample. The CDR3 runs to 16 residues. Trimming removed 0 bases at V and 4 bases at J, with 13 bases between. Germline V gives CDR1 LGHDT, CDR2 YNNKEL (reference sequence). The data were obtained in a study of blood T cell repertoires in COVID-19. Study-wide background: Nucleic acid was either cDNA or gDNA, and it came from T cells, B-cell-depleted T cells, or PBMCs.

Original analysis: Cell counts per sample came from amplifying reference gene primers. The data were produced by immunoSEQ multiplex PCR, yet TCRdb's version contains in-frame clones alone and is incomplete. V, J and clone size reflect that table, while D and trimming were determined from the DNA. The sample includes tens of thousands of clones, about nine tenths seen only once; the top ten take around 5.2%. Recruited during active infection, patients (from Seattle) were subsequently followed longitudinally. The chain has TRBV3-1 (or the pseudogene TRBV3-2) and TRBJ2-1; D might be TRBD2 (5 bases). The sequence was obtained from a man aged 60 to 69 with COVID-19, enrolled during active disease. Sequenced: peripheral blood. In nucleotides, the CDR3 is TGTGCCAGCAGCCAAGATTACAGCGGAGAGTACAATGAGCAGTTCTTC. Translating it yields CASSQDYSGEYNEQFF.